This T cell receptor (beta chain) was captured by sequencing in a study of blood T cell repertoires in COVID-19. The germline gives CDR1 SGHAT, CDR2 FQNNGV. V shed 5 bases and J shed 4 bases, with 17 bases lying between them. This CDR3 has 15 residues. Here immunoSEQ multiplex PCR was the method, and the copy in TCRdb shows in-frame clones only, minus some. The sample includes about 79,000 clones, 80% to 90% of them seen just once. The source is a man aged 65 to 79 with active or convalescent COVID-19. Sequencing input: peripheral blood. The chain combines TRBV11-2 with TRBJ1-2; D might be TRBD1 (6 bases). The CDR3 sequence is CASSRDSWGPYGYTF. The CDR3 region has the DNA TGTGCCAGCAGCCGAGACTCGTGGGGGCCCTATGGCTACACCTTC.